What follows are 5 T cell receptor beta chains derived from one specimen sequenced in a study of blood T cell repertoires in COVID-19. Libraries were prepared by immunoSEQ multiplex PCR; TCRdb keeps only in-frame clonotypes and omits some of them. The table includes 150,000 to 160,000 clones, 83% detected once. The sample was peripheral blood. Every receptor here comes from a woman in her sixties or seventies with COVID-19, enrolled during active disease.

J is TRBJ1-2 and V is TRBV3-1 (or the pseudogene TRBV3-2); 8 bases agree with TRBD1. The CDR3 consists of 15 residues. Looked up from germline, CDR1 is LGHDT and CDR2 is YNNKEL (reference sequence). V was clipped by 4 bases and J by 7 bases; unmatched bases: 11. CDR3 coding DNA: TGTGCCAGCAGCCCTCGTTCTTCAGGGGGCTTTGGCTACACCTTC. Protein product: CASSPRSSGGFGYTF.

This clone was seen a single time. The J gene is TRBJ1-4, the V gene TRBV29-1; 7 positions match TRBD1. With 5 bases clipped from V and 5 bases from J, the junction kept 8 bases outside the gene matches. Germline-derived CDR1 and CDR2 are SQVTM and ANQGSEA. This CDR3 is 14 amino acids long. In DNA, the CDR3 is TGCAGCGTTCGACAGGGAGGTGAGAATGAAAAACTGTTTTTT. Translated: CSVRQGGENEKLFF.

There are a few counts of this clone. The chain joins TRBV19 to TRBJ1-1; D not resolved. V was clipped by 4 bases and J by 1 base, with 13 bases between them. Germline lookup yields CDR1 LNHDA and CDR2 SQIVND (reference sequence). The CDR3 spans 15 residues. Written as DNA, the CDR3 is TGTGCCAGTAGTAAGGTGGGCGACCCGAACACTGAAGCTTTCTTT. Amino acids: CASSKVGDPNTEAFF.

This clone occurred a few times. This chain links TRBV6-5 with TRBJ1-1; no firm D call. The CDR3 covers 16 residues. Germline-derived CDR1 and CDR2 are MNHEY and SVGAGI. The ends were cut back, 0 bases at V and 2 bases at J, with 13 bases in the middle. Written as DNA, the CDR3 is TGTGCCAGCAGTTACTCCTCAGGAATACCTAACACTGAAGCTTTCTTT. Translated: CASSYSSGIPNTEAFF.

The chain links TRBV10-3 to TRBJ1-6; D possibly corresponds to TRBD1 (6 bases). V was pared by 3 bases and J by 9 bases, with 12 bases between. The CDR3 runs to 14 residues. Germline values: CDR1 ENHRY, CDR2 SYGVKD. This CDR3 is CAISEQGFGSPLHF. The CDR3 coding sequence is TGTGCCATCAGTGAACAGGGTTTCGGTTCACCCCTCCACTTT.